This T cell receptor (beta chain) emerged from a study of shared clonotypes between healthy human individuals. Using immunoSEQ multiplex PCR, the repertoire was profiled, and TCRdb retains in-frame clones only, with some absent. The sample comprises about 2 million clones, about 94% of which are singletons, and more than 0.95% rests with the top ten. Terminally differentiated effector memory CD45RA+ cells were excluded by CCR7 positive selection of CD45RO-negative cells. The germline V and J ends were trimmed by 3 bases and 2 bases, with 11 bases remaining between them. The CDR3 length is 15 residues. The germline V gene has CDR1 LNHDA and CDR2 SQIVND (reference sequence).

This sequence was found in a man aged 18-30 years in good health. The chain carries TRBV19 and TRBJ2-1, with unresolved D. The specimen was naive CD8+ T cells sorted from blood. CDR3 region: CASSIRGGTYNEQFF. CDR3 DNA: TGTGCCAGTAGTATCCGCGGTGGGACCTACAATGAGCAGTTCTTC.